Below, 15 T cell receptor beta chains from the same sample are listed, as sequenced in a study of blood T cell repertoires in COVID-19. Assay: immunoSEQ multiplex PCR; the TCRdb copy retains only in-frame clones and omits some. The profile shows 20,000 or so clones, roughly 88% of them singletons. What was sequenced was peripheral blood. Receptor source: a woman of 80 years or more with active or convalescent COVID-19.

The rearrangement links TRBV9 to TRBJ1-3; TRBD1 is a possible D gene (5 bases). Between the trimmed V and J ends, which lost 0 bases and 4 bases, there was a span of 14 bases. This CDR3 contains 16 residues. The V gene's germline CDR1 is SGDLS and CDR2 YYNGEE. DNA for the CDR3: TGTGCCAGCAGCGTAGCTTGGGGCAGAATGGGAAACACCATATATTTT. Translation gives CASSVAWGRMGNTIYF. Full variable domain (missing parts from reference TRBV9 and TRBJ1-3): DSGVTQTPKHLITATGQRVTLRCSPRSGDLSVYWYQQSLDQGLQFLIQYYNGEERAKGNILERFSAQQFPDLHSELNLSSLELGDSALYFCASSVAWGRMGNTIYFGEGSWLTVV.

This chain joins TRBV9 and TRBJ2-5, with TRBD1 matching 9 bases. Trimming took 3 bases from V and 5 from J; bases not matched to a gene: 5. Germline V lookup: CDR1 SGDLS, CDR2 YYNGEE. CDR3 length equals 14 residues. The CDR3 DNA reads TGTGCCAGCAGCGCGACAGGGGGTAGGGAGACCCAGTACTTC. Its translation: CASSATGGRETQYF.

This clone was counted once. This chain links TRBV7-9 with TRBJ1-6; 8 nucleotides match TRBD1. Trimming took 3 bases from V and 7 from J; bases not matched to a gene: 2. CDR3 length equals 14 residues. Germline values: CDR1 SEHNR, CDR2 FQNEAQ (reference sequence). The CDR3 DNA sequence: TGTGCCAGCAGCTTCGACAGGGGAAATTCACCCCTCCACTTT. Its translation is CASSFDRGNSPLHF.

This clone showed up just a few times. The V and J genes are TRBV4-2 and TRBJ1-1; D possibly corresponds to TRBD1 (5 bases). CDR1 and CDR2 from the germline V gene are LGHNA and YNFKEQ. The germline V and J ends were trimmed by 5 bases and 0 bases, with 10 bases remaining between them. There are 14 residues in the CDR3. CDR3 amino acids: CASSRDLMNTEAFF. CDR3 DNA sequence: TGTGCCAGCAGCAGGGACTTGATGAACACTGAAGCTTTCTTT.

The CDR3 nucleotides are TGTGCCAGCAGCCCACAGTGGAGGACTAATCAGCCCCAGCATTTT. This translates into CASSPQWRTNQPQHF. The chain has TRBV3-1 (or the pseudogene TRBV3-2) and TRBJ1-5; no reliable D call. The V and J ends lost 4 bases and 4 bases respectively, with 14 bases between them. CDR1 is LGHDT and CDR2 is YNNKEL in the germline V gene (reference sequence). The CDR3 extends over 15 amino acids.

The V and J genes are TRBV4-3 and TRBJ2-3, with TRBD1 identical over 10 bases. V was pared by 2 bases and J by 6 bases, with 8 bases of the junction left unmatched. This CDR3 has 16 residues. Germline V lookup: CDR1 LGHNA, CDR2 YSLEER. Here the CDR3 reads CASSQFGTGVMDTQYF. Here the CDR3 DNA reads TGCGCCAGCAGCCAATTTGGGACAGGGGTAATGGATACGCAGTATTTT.

This chain's CDR3 is CATSGASGQPQHF. CDR3 DNA sequence: TGTGCCACCAGTGGGGCCTCGGGACAGCCCCAGCATTTT. The rearrangement links TRBV24-1 to TRBJ1-5; no reliable D call. The CDR3 loop spans 13 amino acids. The V end was cut by 5 bases, the J end by 7 bases, with 11 bases between. Germline assignment: CDR1 KGHDR and CDR2 SFDVKD.

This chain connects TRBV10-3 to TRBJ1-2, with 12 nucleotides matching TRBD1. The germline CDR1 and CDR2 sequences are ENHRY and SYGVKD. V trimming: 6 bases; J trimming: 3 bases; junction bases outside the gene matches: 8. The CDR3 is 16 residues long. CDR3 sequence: CAIRRDRGRGDYGYTF. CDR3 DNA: TGTGCCATCAGGAGGGACAGGGGGCGCGGAGACTATGGCTACACCTTC.

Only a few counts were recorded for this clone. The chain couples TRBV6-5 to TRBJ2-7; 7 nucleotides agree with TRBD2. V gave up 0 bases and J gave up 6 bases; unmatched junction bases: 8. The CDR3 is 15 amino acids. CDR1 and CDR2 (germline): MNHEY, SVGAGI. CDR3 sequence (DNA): TGTGCCAGCAGTTACTCGGGGGAGGGAAGTGTCGAGCAGTACTTC. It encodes CASSYSGEGSVEQYF.

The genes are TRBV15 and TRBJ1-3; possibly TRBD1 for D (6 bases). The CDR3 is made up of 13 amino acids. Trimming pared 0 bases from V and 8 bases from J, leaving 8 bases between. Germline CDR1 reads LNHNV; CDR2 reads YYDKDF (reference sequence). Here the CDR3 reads CATSRDRGDTIYF. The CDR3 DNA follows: TGTGCCACCAGCAGAGACAGGGGCGACACCATATATTTT.

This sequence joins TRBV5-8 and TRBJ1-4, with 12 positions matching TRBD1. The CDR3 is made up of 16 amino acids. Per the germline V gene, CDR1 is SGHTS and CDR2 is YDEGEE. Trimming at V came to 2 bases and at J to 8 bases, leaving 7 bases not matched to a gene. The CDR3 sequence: CASSFGSGTGGEKLFF. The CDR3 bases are TGTGCCAGCAGCTTCGGATCCGGGACAGGGGGCGAAAAACTGTTTTTT.

The CDR3 nucleotides are TGTGCCACCAGTGAACCAGGACAGTATGGCTACACCTTC. It specifies CATSEPGQYGYTF. The chain couples TRBV24-1 to TRBJ1-2, with D tentatively TRBD1 (6 bases). This CDR3 is built from 13 residues. The germline CDR1 and CDR2 sequences are KGHDR and SFDVKD. Trimming stripped 4 bases from V and 5 bases from J, with 10 bases between.

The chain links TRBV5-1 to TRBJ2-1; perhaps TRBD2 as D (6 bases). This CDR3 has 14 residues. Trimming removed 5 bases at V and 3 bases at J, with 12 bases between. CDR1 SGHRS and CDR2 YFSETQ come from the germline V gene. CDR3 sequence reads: CASRLAEYYNEQFF. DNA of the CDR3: TGCGCCAGCAGGTTAGCGGAATACTACAATGAGCAGTTCTTC.

CDR3 residues: CASSYSRQDLNTGELFF. The CDR3, as DNA: TGTGCCAGCAGTTACTCTCGGCAGGATCTTAACACCGGGGAGCTGTTTTTT. The V call is TRBV6-2 or TRBV6-3, the J call TRBJ2-2; no clear D. V was cut by 0 bases and J by 2 bases, with 13 bases left in between. Germline loops: CDR1 MNHEY, CDR2 SVGEGT. This CDR3 has 17 residues.

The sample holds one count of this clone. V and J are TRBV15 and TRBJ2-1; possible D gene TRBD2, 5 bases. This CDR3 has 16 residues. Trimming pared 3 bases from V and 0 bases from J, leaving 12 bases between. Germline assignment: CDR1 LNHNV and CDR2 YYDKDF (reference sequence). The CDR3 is CATSRGLGSSYNEQFF. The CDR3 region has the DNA TGTGCCACCAGCAGGGGTCTGGGGAGCTCCTACAATGAGCAGTTCTTC.